This T cell receptor (beta chain) was recovered during a study of cytomegalovirus exposure and HLA in healthy donors. Looking at the study overall: Of the donors genotyped, several hundred in all, 75% to 85% fell in the Caucasian-associated ancestry cluster.

Turning to this clone: The antigen remains unidentified.

Study results and limitations: Certain indistinguishable V segments, among them TRBV6-2 and TRBV6-3, were excluded. Association with HLA alleles at 0.05 false discovery rate was found for 16,951 TCR beta sequences in a later analysis. A later analysis showed HLA-associated TCR beta chains outstripping equally common others in clonal expansion.

CDR1 is MNHNY, CDR2 SVGAGI, per germline (reference sequence). The CDR3 loop spans 15 amino acids. V was clipped by 0 bases and J by 1 base; unmatched bases: 0. The PCR contained 60 Vbeta and 13 Jbeta primers. The protocol was immunoSEQ multiplex PCR, while the TCRdb copy is restricted to in-frame clones and leaves out a portion. The data contain roughly 140,000 clones, approximately 80% of them singletons. This chain connects TRBV6-6 to TRBJ1-2, with 9 bases that match TRBD1. This TCR was sampled from a woman aged 18-29 years in good health and CMV-seropositive. Sequencing used PBMCs. CDR3 residues: CASSYSGQGNYGYTF. In DNA, the CDR3 is TGTGCCAGCAGTTACTCGGGACAGGGTAACTATGGCTACACCTTC.